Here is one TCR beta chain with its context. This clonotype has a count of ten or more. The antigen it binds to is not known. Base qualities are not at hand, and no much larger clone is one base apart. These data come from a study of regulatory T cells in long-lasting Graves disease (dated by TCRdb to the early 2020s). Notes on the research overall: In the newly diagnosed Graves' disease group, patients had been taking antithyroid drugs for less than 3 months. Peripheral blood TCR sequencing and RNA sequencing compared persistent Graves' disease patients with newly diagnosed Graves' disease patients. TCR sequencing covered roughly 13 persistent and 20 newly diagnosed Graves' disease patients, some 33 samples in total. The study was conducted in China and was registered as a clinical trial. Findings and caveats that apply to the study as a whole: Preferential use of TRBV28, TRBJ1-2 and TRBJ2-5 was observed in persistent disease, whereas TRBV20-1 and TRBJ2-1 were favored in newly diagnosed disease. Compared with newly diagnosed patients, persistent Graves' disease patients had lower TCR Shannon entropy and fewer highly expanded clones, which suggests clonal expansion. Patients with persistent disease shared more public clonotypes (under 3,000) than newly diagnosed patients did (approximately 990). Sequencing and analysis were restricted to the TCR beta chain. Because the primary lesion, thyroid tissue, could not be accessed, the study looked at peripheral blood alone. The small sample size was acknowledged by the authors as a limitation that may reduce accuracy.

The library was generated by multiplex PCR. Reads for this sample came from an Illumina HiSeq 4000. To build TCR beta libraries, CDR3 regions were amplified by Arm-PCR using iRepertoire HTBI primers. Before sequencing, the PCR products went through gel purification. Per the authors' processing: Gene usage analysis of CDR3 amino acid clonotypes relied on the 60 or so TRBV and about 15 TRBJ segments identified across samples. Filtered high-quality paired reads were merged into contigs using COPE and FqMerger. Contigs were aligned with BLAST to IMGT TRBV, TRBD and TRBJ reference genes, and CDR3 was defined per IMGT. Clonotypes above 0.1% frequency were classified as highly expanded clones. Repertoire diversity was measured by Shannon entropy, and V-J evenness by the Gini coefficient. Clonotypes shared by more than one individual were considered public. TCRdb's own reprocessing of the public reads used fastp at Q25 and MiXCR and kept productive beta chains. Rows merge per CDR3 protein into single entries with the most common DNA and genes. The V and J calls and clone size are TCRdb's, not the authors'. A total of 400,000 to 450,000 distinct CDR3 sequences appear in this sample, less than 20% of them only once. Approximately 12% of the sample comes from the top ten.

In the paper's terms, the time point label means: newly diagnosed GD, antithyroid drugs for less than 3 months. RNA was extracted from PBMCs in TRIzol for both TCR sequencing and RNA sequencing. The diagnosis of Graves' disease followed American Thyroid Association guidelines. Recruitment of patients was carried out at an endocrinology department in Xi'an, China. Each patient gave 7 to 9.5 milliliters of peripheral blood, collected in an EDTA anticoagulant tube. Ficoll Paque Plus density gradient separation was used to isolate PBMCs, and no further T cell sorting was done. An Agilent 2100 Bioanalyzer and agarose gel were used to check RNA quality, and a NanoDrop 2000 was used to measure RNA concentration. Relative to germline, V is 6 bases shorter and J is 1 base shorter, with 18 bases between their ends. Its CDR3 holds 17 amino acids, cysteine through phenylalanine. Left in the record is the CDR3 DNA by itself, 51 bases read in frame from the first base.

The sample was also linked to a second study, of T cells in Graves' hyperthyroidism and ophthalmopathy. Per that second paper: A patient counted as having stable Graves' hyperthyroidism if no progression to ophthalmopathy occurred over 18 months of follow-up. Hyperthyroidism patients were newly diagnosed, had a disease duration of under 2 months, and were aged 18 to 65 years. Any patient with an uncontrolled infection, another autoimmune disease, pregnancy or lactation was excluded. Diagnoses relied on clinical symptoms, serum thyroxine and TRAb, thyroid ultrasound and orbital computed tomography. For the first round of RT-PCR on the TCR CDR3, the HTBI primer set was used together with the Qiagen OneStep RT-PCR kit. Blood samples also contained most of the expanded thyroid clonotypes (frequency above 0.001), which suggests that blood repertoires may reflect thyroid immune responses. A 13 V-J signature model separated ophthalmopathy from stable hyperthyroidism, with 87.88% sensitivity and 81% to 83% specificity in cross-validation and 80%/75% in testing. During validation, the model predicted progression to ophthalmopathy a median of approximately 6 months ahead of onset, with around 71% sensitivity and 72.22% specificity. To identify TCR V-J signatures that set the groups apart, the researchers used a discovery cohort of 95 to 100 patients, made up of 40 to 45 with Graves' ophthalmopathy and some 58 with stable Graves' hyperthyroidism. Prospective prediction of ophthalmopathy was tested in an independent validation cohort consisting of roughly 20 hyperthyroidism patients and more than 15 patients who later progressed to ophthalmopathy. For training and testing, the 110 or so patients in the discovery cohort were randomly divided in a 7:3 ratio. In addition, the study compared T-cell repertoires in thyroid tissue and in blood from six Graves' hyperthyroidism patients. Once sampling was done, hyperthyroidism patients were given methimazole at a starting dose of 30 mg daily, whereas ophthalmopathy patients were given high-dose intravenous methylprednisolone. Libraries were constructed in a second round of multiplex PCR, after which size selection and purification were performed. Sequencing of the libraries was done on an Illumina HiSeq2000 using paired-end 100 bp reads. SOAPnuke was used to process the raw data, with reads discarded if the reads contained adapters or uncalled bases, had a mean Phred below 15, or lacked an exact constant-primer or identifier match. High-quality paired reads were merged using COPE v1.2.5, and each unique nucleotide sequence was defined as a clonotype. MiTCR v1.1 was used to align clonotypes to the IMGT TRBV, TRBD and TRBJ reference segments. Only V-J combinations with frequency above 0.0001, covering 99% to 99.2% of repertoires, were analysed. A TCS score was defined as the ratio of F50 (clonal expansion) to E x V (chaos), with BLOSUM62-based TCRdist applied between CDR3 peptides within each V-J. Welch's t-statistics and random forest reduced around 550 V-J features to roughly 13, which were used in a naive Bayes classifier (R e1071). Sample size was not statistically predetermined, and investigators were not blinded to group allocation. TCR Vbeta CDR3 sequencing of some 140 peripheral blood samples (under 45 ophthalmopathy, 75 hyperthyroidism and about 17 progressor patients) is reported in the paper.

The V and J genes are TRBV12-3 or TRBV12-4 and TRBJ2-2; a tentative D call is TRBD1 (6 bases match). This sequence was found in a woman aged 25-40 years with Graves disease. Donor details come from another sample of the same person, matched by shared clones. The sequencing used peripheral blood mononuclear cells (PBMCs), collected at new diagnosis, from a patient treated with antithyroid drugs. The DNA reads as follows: TGTGCCAGCAGCCGCATTCGACTGGGACAGAACACCGGGGAGCTGTTTTTT. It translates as CASSRIRLGQNTGELFF.